Listed below are T cell receptor beta chains from one sample, sequenced in a study of blood T cell repertoires in COVID-19. Sequenced by immunoSEQ multiplex PCR; TCRdb stores in-frame clones only, minus some. The data contain about 74,000 clones, roughly 81% of them singletons. The sequenced sample was peripheral blood. The receptor source for this set is a man between 65 and 85 years old with acute or convalescent COVID-19. CDR3s leave out the opening cysteine and the closing phenylalanine or tryptophan. A D gene is named only where the DNA matches it firmly.

D: TRBD1; J: TRBJ1-2; V: TRBV29-1; CDR3: SVETGWAGGGYT
D: NA; J: TRBJ1-1; V: TRBV5-1; CDR3: ASSLVAGAGVAF
D: NA; J: TRBJ1-4; V: TRBV6-2/TRBV6-3; CDR3: ASSSGSRTDRNEKLF
D: TRBD2; J: TRBJ2-1; V: TRBV27; CDR3: ASSLSTSGSNEQF
D: NA; J: TRBJ1-4; V: TRBV11-2; CDR3: ASSWTANGATNEKLF
D: NA; J: TRBJ1-2; V: TRBV27; CDR3: ASRDIFNYGYT
D: NA; J: TRBJ1-5; V: TRBV7-8; CDR3: ASGSYSNQPQH
D: NA; J: TRBJ1-1; V: TRBV3-1/TRBV3-2; CDR3: ASSQVGGGSEAF
D: TRBD2; J: TRBJ2-1; V: TRBV7-3; CDR3: ASSSRAGARNEQF
D: NA; J: TRBJ1-6; V: TRBV5-1; CDR3: ASSLTDALGNSPLH
D: NA; J: TRBJ2-6; V: TRBV28; CDR3: ASSLPRTDSGSGANVLT
D: NA; J: TRBJ1-2; V: TRBV29-1; CDR3: SVEGGYYGYT
D: TRBD1; J: TRBJ2-7; V: TRBV3-1/TRBV3-2; CDR3: ASSPTGGTHEQY
D: TRBD2; J: TRBJ2-3; V: TRBV7-9; CDR3: ASSPTSGGADTQY
D: TRBD1; J: TRBJ1-1; V: TRBV5-1; CDR3: ASSAGTGSTEAF
D: TRBD1; J: TRBJ2-3; V: TRBV15; CDR3: ATSRRTGADTQY
D: NA; J: TRBJ2-7; V: TRBV7-2; CDR3: ASSLSGGRGEQY
D: TRBD1; J: TRBJ1-4; V: TRBV4-3; CDR3: ASSGQIQGTNEKLF
D: TRBD2; J: TRBJ2-5; V: TRBV7-3; CDR3: ASSPGTSGGETQY
D: TRBD2; J: TRBJ2-1; V: TRBV15; CDR3: ATSRGGRERGHEQF
D: TRBD1; J: TRBJ2-5; V: TRBV6-6; CDR3: ASRETGGRETQY
D: TRBD2; J: TRBJ2-5; V: TRBV3-1/TRBV3-2; CDR3: ASSQDLLAGEETQY
D: NA; J: TRBJ2-1; V: TRBV11-2; CDR3: ASSPREVEQF
D: NA; J: TRBJ1-3; V: TRBV2; CDR3: ASRRRASGNTIY
D: TRBD2; J: TRBJ2-7; V: TRBV18; CDR3: ASSPLEGGPAEQY
D: NA; J: TRBJ2-3; V: TRBV3-1/TRBV3-2; CDR3: ASSHRRLRDTQY
D: NA; J: TRBJ2-5; V: TRBV7-9; CDR3: ASSLRRETQY
D: TRBD1; J: TRBJ2-5; V: TRBV28; CDR3: ASSLPTGNGETQY
D: TRBD2; J: TRBJ2-5; V: TRBV9; CDR3: ASSVGLAGTQETQY
D: NA; J: TRBJ1-4; V: TRBV19; CDR3: ASSKDLRVAEKLF
D: NA; J: TRBJ2-1; V: TRBV18; CDR3: ASSLGTYEQF